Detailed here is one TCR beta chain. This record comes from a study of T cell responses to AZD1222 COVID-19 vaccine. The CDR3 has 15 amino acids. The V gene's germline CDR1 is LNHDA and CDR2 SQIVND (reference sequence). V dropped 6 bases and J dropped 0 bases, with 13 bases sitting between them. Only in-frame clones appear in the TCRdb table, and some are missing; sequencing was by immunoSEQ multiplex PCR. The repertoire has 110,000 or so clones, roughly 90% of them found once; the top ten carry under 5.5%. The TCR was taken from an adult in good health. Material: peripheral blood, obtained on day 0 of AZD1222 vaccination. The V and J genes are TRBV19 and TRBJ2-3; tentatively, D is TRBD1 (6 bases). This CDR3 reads CASSKQGISTDTQYF. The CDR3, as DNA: TGTGCCAGTAGCAAACAGGGAATTAGCACAGATACGCAGTATTTT.